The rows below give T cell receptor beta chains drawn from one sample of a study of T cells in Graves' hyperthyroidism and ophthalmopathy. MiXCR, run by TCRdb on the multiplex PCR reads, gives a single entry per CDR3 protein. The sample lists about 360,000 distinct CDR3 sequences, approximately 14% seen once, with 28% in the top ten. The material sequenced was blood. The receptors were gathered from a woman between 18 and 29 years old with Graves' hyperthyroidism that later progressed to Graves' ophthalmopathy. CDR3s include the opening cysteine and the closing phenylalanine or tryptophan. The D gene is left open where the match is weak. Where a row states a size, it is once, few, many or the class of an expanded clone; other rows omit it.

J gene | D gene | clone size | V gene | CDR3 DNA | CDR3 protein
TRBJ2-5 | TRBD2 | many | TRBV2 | TGTGCCAGCAGTGAAGCCCGCGTGGGAGGGAGGAGGCAGACCCAGTACTTC | CASSEARVGGRRQTQYF
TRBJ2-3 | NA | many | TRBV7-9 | TGTGCCAGCAGCTTATCACCGGCTAGCACAGATACGCAGTATTTT | CASSLSPASTDTQYF
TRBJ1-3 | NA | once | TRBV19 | TGTGCCAGTAGTATCGCCCTAGGCTCTGGAAACACCATATATTTT | CASSIALGSGNTIYF
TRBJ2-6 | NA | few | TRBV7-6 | NA | CASSLAWGPGANVPTF
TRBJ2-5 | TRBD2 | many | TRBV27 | TGTGCCAGCAGTTTAGCTACTAGCGGGGAGACCCAGTACTTC | CASSLATSGETQYF
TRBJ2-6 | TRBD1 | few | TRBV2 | TGTGCCAGCAGCTCCGGGACAGGGGACTCTGGGGCCAACGTCCTGACTTTC | CASSSGTGDSGANVLTF
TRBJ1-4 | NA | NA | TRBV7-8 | TGTGCCAGCAGCTCCTATAATGAAAAACTGTTTTTT | CASSSYNEKLFF
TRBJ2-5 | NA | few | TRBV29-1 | TGCAGCGTTGATTCAGGGGACCAAGAGACCCAGTACTTC | CSVDSGDQETQYF
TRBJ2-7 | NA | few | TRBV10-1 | TGCGCCAGCAGCGCCGGACACTGCTACGAGCAGTACTTC | CASSAGHCYEQYF
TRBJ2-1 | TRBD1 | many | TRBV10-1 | TGCGCCAGCAGTGATGGGACAGGTGGCTCCTACAATGAGCAGTTCTTC | CASSDGTGGSYNEQFF
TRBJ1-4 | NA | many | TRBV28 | TGTGCCAGCAGTATGGAGGACAGTCGGGGCGAAAAACTGTTTTTT | CASSMEDSRGEKLFF
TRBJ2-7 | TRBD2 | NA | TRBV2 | TGTGCCAGCAGGAAACCCTCTAGCGGGAGGATATACGAGCAGTACTTC | CASRKPSSGRIYEQYF
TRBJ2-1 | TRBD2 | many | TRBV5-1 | TGCGCCAGCAGCTCTGGACTAGCGGGCTCCTACAATGAGCAGTTCTTC | CASSSGLAGSYNEQFF
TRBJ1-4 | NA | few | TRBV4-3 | TGCGCCAGCAGCCAACAAGCAACTAATGAAAAACTGTTTTTT | CASSQQATNEKLFF
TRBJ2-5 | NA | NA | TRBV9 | TGTGCCAGCAGCGTAAATCCAGCCGGGCGTGAGACCCAGTACTTC | CASSVNPAGRETQYF
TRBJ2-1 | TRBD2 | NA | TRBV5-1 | TGCGCCAGCAGCCAATTAGCGGGAGGACCCTACAATGAGCAGTTCTTC | CASSQLAGGPYNEQFF
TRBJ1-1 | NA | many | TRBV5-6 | TGTGCCAGCAGAAAACAAGAAGCGGCCACTGAAGCTTTCTTT | CASRKQEAATEAFF
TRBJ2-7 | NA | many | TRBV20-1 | TGCAGTGCTAGTCTTGGTGCAGGGTCCCACCCTTCTGGCGAGCAGTACTTC | CSASLGAGSHPSGEQYF
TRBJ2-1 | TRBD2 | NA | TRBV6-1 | TGTGCCAGCAGTGACGCAGCGGGAGGGCCCGGTGAGCAGTTCTTC | CASSDAAGGPGEQFF
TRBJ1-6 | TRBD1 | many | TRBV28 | TGTGCCAGCAGCCCATGGGGACAGGGGGCGTCTTCACCCCTCCACTTT | CASSPWGQGASSPLHF
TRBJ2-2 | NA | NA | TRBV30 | TGTGCCTGGAGTCTACCTTACACCGGGGAGCTGTTTTTT | CAWSLPYTGELFF
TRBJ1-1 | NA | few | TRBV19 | TGTGCCAGTAGTACCCGGACAAACACTGAAGCTTTCTTT | CASSTRTNTEAFF
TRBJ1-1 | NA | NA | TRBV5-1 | TGTGCCAGCAGCTTAGAGGTTGGGGGAGCTTTCTTT | CASSLEVGGAFF
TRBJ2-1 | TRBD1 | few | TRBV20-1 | TGCAGTCCCCAGGGGGACAGGGCTCGAAATGAGCAGTTCTTC | CSPQGDRARNEQFF
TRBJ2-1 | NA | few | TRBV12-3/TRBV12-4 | TGTGCCAGCAGTAATATAGCGGTTCAGGGTGAGCAGTTCTTC | CASSNIAVQGEQFF
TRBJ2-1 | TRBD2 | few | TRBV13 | TGTGCCAGCAGCTTAATCGCAACCCCGGGGACTAGCGGGAGAACGGATGAGCAGTTCTTC | CASSLIATPGTSGRTDEQFF
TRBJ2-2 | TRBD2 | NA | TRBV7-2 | TGTGCCAGCAGCTTAGTCGGCGGGAGGGCTTCCGGGGAGCTGTTTTTT | CASSLVGGRASGELFF
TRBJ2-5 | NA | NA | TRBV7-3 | TGTGCCAGCAGCTTAAGAGAGAACCCACAAGAGACCCAGTACTTC | CASSLRENPQETQYF
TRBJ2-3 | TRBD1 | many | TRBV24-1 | TGTGCCACCAGTGATCCCACAGGGGGGTTTGAAGATACGCAGTATTTT | CATSDPTGGFEDTQYF
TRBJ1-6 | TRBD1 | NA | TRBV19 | TGTGCCAGTAGCACGAGGACAGGGTGGGGATCACCCCTCCACTTT | CASSTRTGWGSPLHF
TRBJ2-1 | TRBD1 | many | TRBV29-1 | TGCAGCGTTGAAGCCCCCCGTCCGACAGGGACCAATGAGCAGTTCTTC | CSVEAPRPTGTNEQFF
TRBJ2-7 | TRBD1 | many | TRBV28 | TGTGCCAGCACCGCTCGGGACAGGGGGTTCTACGAGCAGTACTTC | CASTARDRGFYEQYF
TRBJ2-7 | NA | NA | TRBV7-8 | TGTGCCAGCAGTATTACCCCCAGTGCCCCCTACGAGCAGTACTTC | CASSITPSAPYEQYF
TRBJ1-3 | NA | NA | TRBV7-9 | TGTGCCAGCAGCTTAGCGGACCCAGGCTCTGGAAACACCATATATTTT | CASSLADPGSGNTIYF
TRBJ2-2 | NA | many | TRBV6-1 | TGTGCCAGCAGGTCACCGGAGGCACCGAACACCGGGGAGCTGTTTTTT | CASRSPEAPNTGELFF
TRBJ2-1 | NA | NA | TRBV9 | TGTGCCAGCAGCGTAGAACCGGTCTCCTACAATGAGCAGTTCTTC | CASSVEPVSYNEQFF
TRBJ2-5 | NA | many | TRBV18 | TGTGCCAGCTCTCCCACACCCTCGGGGGAGACCCAGTACTTC | CASSPTPSGETQYF
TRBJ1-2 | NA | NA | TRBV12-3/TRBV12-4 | TGTGCCAGCGGGGAGACAGTGCTCTATGGCTACACCTTC | CASGETVLYGYTF
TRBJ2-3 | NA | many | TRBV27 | TGTGCCAGCAGTCTCCAAGTCCCGGGGCCAGATACGCAGTATTTT | CASSLQVPGPDTQYF
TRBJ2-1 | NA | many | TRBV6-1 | TGTGCCAGCAGTTATGAGCCCCCTCCTCTCAATGAGCAGTTCTTC | CASSYEPPPLNEQFF
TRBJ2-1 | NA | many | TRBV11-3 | TGTGCCAGCAGCTCCCGGGGAACGGATGAGCAGTTCTTC | CASSSRGTDEQFF
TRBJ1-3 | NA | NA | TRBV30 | TGTGCCTGGAGTGGCCGGGTCGGCGGCAAATCCTCTGGAAACACCATATATTTT | CAWSGRVGGKSSGNTIYF
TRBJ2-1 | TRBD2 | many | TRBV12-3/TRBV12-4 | TGTGCCAGCAGCCGTGGACTAGCGGGAGGTAACGATGAGCAGTTCTTC | CASSRGLAGGNDEQFF
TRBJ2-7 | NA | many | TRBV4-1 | TGTGCCAGCAGCCAAGATCGAGGTTACGAGCAGTACTTC | CASSQDRGYEQYF
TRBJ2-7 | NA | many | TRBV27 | TGTGCCAGCAGCCCGGACACACGCTACGAGCAGTACTTC | CASSPDTRYEQYF
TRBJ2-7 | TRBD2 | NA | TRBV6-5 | TGTGCCAGCAGTTACTCGACTCTAGCGGGAGTCGAGAACGAGCAGTACTTC | CASSYSTLAGVENEQYF
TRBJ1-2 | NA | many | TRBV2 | TGTGCCAGCAGCGTCACGACTAACTATGGCTACACCTTC | CASSVTTNYGYTF
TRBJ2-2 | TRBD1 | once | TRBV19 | TGTGCCAGTAGTCCCGCAGGGGGTGGCGGGGAGCTGTTTTTT | CASSPAGGGGELFF
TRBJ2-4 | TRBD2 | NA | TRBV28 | TGTGCCAGCAGTCCGCTAGCGGACGCCAAAAACATTCAGTACTTC | CASSPLADAKNIQYF
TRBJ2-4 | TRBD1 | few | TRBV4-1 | TGCGCCAGCAGCACCCGACAGGGGGCGGGAAACATTCAGTACTTC | CASSTRQGAGNIQYF
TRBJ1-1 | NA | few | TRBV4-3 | TGCGCCAGCAGCCCAACTGAAGGGGAAATGAACACTGAAGCTTTCTTT | CASSPTEGEMNTEAFF
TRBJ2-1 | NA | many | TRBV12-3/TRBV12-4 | TGTGCCAGCAGTTTCCTCCCGACAGGCCTACAATTAGGGCAGTTCTTC | CASSFLPTGLQLGQFF
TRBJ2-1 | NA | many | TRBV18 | TGTGCCAGCTCACCACCCGCCAGCGGCTACAATGAGCAGTTCTTC | CASSPPASGYNEQFF